A selection of T cell receptor beta chains follows, all from one sample in a study of human T cells and chemical hapten exposure. Each CDR3 protein is one row after TCRdb ran MiXCR on the RACE reads. Altogether around 150,000 distinct CDR3 sequences are present, around 13% being singletons, with the ten largest covering around 1.7%. Here the sequenced sample was whole blood, taken in connection with sensitization to the hapten diphenylcyclopropenone (DPC). The receptor source for this set is a woman aged 25-40 years with alopecia areata. Some clones in this sample may be carry-over from other donors' samples. Each CDR3 is given without its conserved first and last residue. Fields, in order: V gene, D gene, CDR3 protein. The D gene is left open where the match is weak.

>TRBV28|TRBD1
ASTSAGDSPISNQPQH
>TRBV7-3|.
ASSLMGLGTEAF
>TRBV6-1|.
ASSDGTDFYGYT
>TRBV7-2|.
ASSLEGQLNSPLH
>TRBV25-1|.
ASSEERPAEAF
>TRBV6-6|.
ASSLEGKLF
>TRBV9|.
ASSVGGISSYEQY
>TRBV7-2|.
ASSLELQGTAADTQY
>TRBV7-9|.
ASTSSTPTTVTNEKLF
>TRBV29-1|.
SAGHTYEQY
>TRBV20-1|TRBD1
SARTGEDYGYT
>TRBV5-4|.
ASSSDRVYEQY
>TRBV7-2|.
ASSHTDTQY
>TRBV20-1|.
SATTGMSGNTIY
>TRBV29-1|TRBD2
SASGGNYEQY
>TRBV7-9|.
ASSRGGVGTSPLH
>TRBV12-3/TRBV12-4|.
ASRGQGDTQY
>TRBV12-3/TRBV12-4|.
ASSLMDSNQPQH
>TRBV28|TRBD1
ASSFETDRALWGYT
>TRBV6-2/TRBV6-3|TRBD1
ASRDTGGTGELF
>TRBV6-5|.
ASSGHPSGNTIY
>TRBV6-2/TRBV6-3|TRBD1
ASRGQGLGELF
>TRBV28|.
ASSLRHYGYT
>TRBV5-1|TRBD2
ASSLTSGGIGDTQY
>TRBV29-1|.
SVAGLGLTSSYNEQF
>TRBV30|.
AWSGRLLGRGPSPLH
>TRBV28|.
ASSAQGYEQY
>TRBV28|.
ASSSSRGQF
>TRBV7-9|.
ASSLSTQY
>TRBV27|.
ASSLSGDNYGYT
>TRBV20-1|.
SARAGLGSPLH
>TRBV9|.
ASSVEEGSNTGELF
>TRBV14|TRBD1
ASSQDLWDRGNEQF
>TRBV6-5|.
ASSFYRGTASNEQF
>TRBV6-2/TRBV6-3|TRBD2
ASSQSPFGTSGGLNEQF
>TRBV6-5|.
ASSRAPGRVDPETQY
>TRBV6-1|.
ASGGDFTEAF